This T cell receptor (beta chain) emerged from a study of spatial heterogeneity in lung cancer. Broader study findings: Tumor mutation counts were tracked by expanded intratumoral alpha and beta TCR counts.

This clonotype is medium-sized within its sample. Its specificity is not known. Time point here: sample taken at primary tumor resection. A distinct unique molecular identifier was carried by each TCR cDNA molecule. TCRdb re-analysed the 5' RACE reads in MiXCR, keeping a single row per CDR3 protein. The sample carries about 4,200 distinct CDR3 sequences, around 7.9% recorded once. Trimming removed 4 bases from V and 7 bases from J; junction bases left unmatched: 4. The CDR3 length is 14 residues. The J gene is TRBJ1-6, the V gene TRBV12-3 or TRBV12-4; 7 nucleotides agree with TRBD1. The source of this sequence is a male donor with early-stage non-small cell lung cancer. The starting material was lung tumor tissue, obtained at surgery. The CDR3 DNA sequence: TGTGCCAGCAGTTCCGGGACAGAAAATTCACCCCTCCACTTT. It codes for CASSSGTENSPLHF.